These 20 T cell receptor beta chains originate from one sample sequenced in a study of regulatory T cells in long-lasting Graves disease (dated by TCRdb to the early 2020s). Library construction relied on multiplex PCR. Sequencing was carried out with an Illumina HiSeq 4000. CDR3 regions were amplified by Arm-PCR with iRepertoire HTBI primers to construct TCR beta libraries. The public sequencing data were trimmed at Q25 with fastp and processed into clonotypes with MiXCR by TCRdb, which kept only in-frame beta chains. Rows with one shared CDR3 protein collapse into an entry with the most common genes and DNA. In all, the sample holds about 440,000 distinct CDR3 sequences, and 14% to 15% of those were seen once. The top ten clones comprise roughly 17% of the sample. What this sample's time point label stands for: newly diagnosed GD, antithyroid drugs for less than 3 months. For both TCR sequencing and RNA sequencing, RNA was extracted from PBMCs using TRIzol.

This sample was also put to use in a study of T cells in Graves' hyperthyroidism and ophthalmopathy.

The sequenced sample was peripheral blood mononuclear cells (PBMCs), obtained at new diagnosis, from a patient treated with antithyroid drugs. These receptors originate from a woman aged 30 to 39 with Graves disease. Donor details come from another sample of the same person, matched by shared clones.

V gene TRBV20-1 combines with J gene TRBJ2-7, with D possibly being TRBD1 (6 bases). The CDR3 spans 14 residues. Trimming left V 5 bases short and J 6 bases short, with 20 bases between. The germline V gene encodes CDR1 DFQATT and CDR2 SNEGSKA (reference sequence). CDR3 sequence reads: CSALQPGHSSEQYF. The CDR3 DNA sequence: TGCAGTGCTTTACAACCGGGACACTCGTCCGAGCAGTACTTC.

The chain carries TRBV10-3 and TRBJ2-1; D unclear. The CDR3 totals 16 residues. Trimming removed 3 bases at V and 6 bases at J, with 18 bases between. CDR1 is ENHRY, CDR2 SYGVKD, per germline. The CDR3 loop is CAISEPGAAVSNEQFF. Here the CDR3 DNA reads TGTGCCATCAGTGAACCAGGAGCCGCTGTCTCCAATGAGCAGTTCTTC.

This clonotype occurred a few times. The chain links TRBV27 to TRBJ1-2; TRBD1 is a possible D gene (6 bases). Germline values: CDR1 MNHEY, CDR2 SMNVEV (reference sequence). This CDR3 spans 13 amino acids. The ends were cut back, 7 bases at V and 3 bases at J, with 12 bases in the middle. The CDR3 is CASTGARDYGYTF. The CDR3 nucleotides read TGTGCCAGCACAGGGGCGCGTGACTATGGCTACACCTTC.

This clonotype was found many times. The V and J genes are TRBV2 and TRBJ2-3; maybe TRBD1 (6 bases). Germline CDR1 reads SNHLY; CDR2 reads FYNNEI. Deletions cut 8 bases from V and 6 bases from J, with 21 bases between. This CDR3 is built from 15 residues. The CDR3 is CASGPQGTHHDTQYF. CDR3 nucleotide sequence: TGTGCCAGCGGGCCCCAGGGGACACACCACGATACGCAGTATTTT.

This clonotype was detected only a few times. The rearrangement uses TRBV6-2 or TRBV6-3 and TRBJ2-3; 7 bases match TRBD2. This CDR3 contains 15 residues. V dropped 2 bases and J dropped 0; count of bases not matched to a gene: 2. The germline CDR1 and CDR2 sequences are MNHEY and SVGEGT. The CDR3 loop reads CASSYAGVSTDTQYF. DNA of the CDR3: TGTGCCAGCAGTTACGCGGGAGTGAGCACAGATACGCAGTATTTT.

This chain links TRBV6-2 or TRBV6-3 with TRBJ2-1, with D perhaps TRBD2 (6 bases). The CDR3 spans 13 residues. Germline loops: CDR1 MNHEY, CDR2 SVGEGT. The CDR3, as DNA: TGTGCTACGGCGGGGCTAGGAATTTATGAGCAGTTCTTC. Translated, it gives CATAGLGIYEQFF.

This clonotype turned up a few times. The chain links TRBV7-9 to TRBJ1-4; 9 positions match TRBD1. Germline CDR1 reads SEHNR; CDR2 reads FQNEAQ (reference sequence). V lost 5 bases, J lost 5 bases, and 12 bases stayed unmatched. There are 17 residues in the CDR3. The CDR3 here is CASSVGTGRRENEKLFF. CDR3 nucleotides: TGTGCCAGCAGCGTCGGGACAGGGCGTCGGGAGAATGAAAAACTGTTTTTT.

This rearrangement joins TRBV7-9 to TRBJ2-7, with D tentatively TRBD1 or TRBD2 (6 bases each). V was cut by 3 bases and J by 6 bases, with 15 bases left in between. The CDR3 extends over 14 amino acids. In germline, CDR1 is SEHNR, CDR2 FQNEAQ (reference sequence). The CDR3, as DNA: TGTGCCAGCAGCTTCACAGGGATGGGAGGCGAGCAGTACTTC. It specifies CASSFTGMGGEQYF.

This clonotype was seen a handful of times. A far larger clone is off by one base, so a read error is likely. This chain links TRBV11-3 with TRBJ2-7; no definite D call. CDR1 and CDR2 (germline): SGHNT, YENEEA. The CDR3 sequence is 11 residues long. CDR3 nucleotide sequence: TGTGCCAGCAGCTTAGGCTACGAGCAGCACTTC. Amino acids: CASSLGYEQHF.

This clonotype was seen repeatedly, ten times or more. The chain links TRBV27 to TRBJ1-2; no reliable D call. The V gene's germline CDR1 is MNHEY and CDR2 SMNVEV (reference sequence). Trimming left V 5 bases short and J 4 bases short, with 14 bases between. This CDR3 has 14 amino acids. The CDR3 nucleotides read TGTGCCAGCAGTCCGCGGGCCTCTAGCTATGGCTACACCTTC. This sequence encodes CASSPRASSYGYTF.

V is TRBV27 and J is TRBJ2-7, with 12 bases identical to TRBD2. The CDR3 length is 15 residues. V shed 7 bases and J 6 bases; nucleotides not matched to a gene: 10. Looked up from germline, CDR1 is MNHEY and CDR2 is SMNVEV (reference sequence). In nucleotides, the CDR3 is TGTGCCAGCACCTCAAGTCCGGGACTAGCGGGCGAGCAGTACTTC. It specifies CASTSSPGLAGEQYF.

The J gene is TRBJ1-1, the V gene TRBV6-1; D gene ambiguous. The CDR3 length is 16 residues. The V gene's germline CDR1 is MNHNS and CDR2 SASEGT. V lost 8 bases and J lost 0, with 19 bases in between. The chain's CDR3 is CASYGVGANVNTEAFF. DNA of the CDR3: TGTGCCAGCTACGGGGTTGGAGCGAACGTGAACACTGAAGCTTTCTTT.

The chain couples TRBV15 to TRBJ2-5; 11 bases map to TRBD2. The J segment lost 5 bases and the V segment lost 1 base, leaving 0 bases of the junction unmatched. The CDR3 extends over 14 amino acids. Per germline, CDR1 LNHNV and CDR2 YYDKDF (reference sequence). CDR3: CATSRGTSGETQYF. The CDR3 DNA is TGTGCCACCAGCAGAGGGACTAGCGGGGAGACCCAGTACTTC. The complete variable domain, with remaining parts taken from reference TRBV15 and TRBJ2-5, reads DAMVIQNPRYQVTQFGKPVTLSCSQTLNHNVMYWYQQKSSQAPKLLFHYYDKDFNNEADTPDNFQSRRPNTSFCFLDIRSPGLGDTAMYLCATSRGTSGETQYFGPGTRLLVL.

This clonotype has at least ten counts. The chain employs TRBV6-1 and TRBJ1-2, with D possibly matching TRBD1 (5 bases). CDR3 length: 15 amino acids. V shed 10 bases and J shed 1 base, with 19 bases lying between them. Germline V gene lookup returns CDR1 MNHNS and CDR2 SASEGT. The CDR3 reads CAIQGGSRNNYGYTF. DNA of the CDR3: TGTGCCATTCAGGGAGGCAGCCGAAATAACTATGGCTACACCTTC.

This clonotype was recorded a few times. This chain connects TRBV24-1 to TRBJ2-5; D might be TRBD1 (6 bases). The germline V gene has CDR1 KGHDR and CDR2 SFDVKD. The CDR3 runs to 12 residues. V lost 8 bases and J lost 7, with 13 bases in between. This CDR3 reads CATKHRDGTQYF. CDR3 coding DNA: TGTGCCACCAAACACAGGGACGGGACCCAGTACTTC.

Comment on this clonotype: With a much larger clone just one base away, this may be a read error. In this CDR3 the conserved last residue, phenylalanine or tryptophan, is missing, so a read error is likely. The V and J genes are TRBV13 and TRBJ1-1; D is undetermined. Germline CDR1 PRHDT, CDR2 FYEKMQ (reference sequence). V was pared by 0 bases and J by 1 base, with 9 bases between. This CDR3 has 15 residues. The CDR3 is CASSLGVTPNTEAFL. The CDR3 DNA is TGTGCCAGCAGCTTAGGAGTTACACCGAACACTGAAGCTTTCCTT.

This clonotype was seen ten or more times. This chain links TRBV12-3 or TRBV12-4 with TRBJ2-3; weak D call: TRBD1 (5 bases). Trimming shortened V by 6 bases and J by 0 bases, and 16 bases separated the two germline ends. The CDR3 covers 16 residues. Here the CDR3 DNA reads TGTGCCAGCAGCCCCCAAGGGGAAGGGAGCACAGATACGCAGTATTTT. Amino acids: CASSPQGEGSTDTQYF.

Only a few counts were recorded for this clonotype. A read error may account for a junction end that differs from germline. This sequence joins TRBV7-9 and TRBJ1-1, with D unresolved. The CDR3 covers 13 residues. Germline lookup yields CDR1 SEHNR and CDR2 FQNEAQ (reference sequence). For the CDR3, the DNA is TGTGCCAGCAGCTTAGCGCAGAACACTGAAGCTCTCTTT. It specifies CASSLAQNTEALF.

This clonotype was found a few times. V and J are TRBV5-6 and TRBJ2-3; TRBD2 matches 9 bases. The CDR3 has 16 residues. V shed 4 bases, J shed 7 bases, and the junction held 13 bases outside the gene matches. Germline-derived CDR1 and CDR2 are SGHDT and YYEEEE. The CDR3: CASSPRKREVLYTQYF. For the CDR3, the DNA is TGTGCCAGCAGCCCTCGAAAGCGGGAGGTATTATATACGCAGTATTTT.

This chain links TRBV19 with TRBJ1-6; TRBD1 might be the D (5 bases). The CDR3 extends over 14 amino acids. Trimming took off 5 bases at V and 9 bases at J, with 14 bases between the two ends. Per the germline V gene, CDR1 is LNHDA and CDR2 is SQIVND (reference sequence). In DNA, the CDR3 is TGTGCCAGTAGTTTGACAGACGACGGTTCACCCCTCCACTTT. It is translated as CASSLTDDGSPLHF.